This TCR beta chain was documented in a study of cytomegalovirus exposure and HLA in healthy donors. Study findings and constraints: A few CMV-associated chains proved CMV antigen-specific in vitro.

Primers for the PCR totalled 60 Vbeta and 13 Jbeta. TCRdb's table, derived via immunoSEQ multiplex PCR, lists solely in-frame clones and lacks some. In the table there are a few hundred thousand clones, roughly 80% of which are singletons. Notes on this clone: What it binds is unknown.

Per the germline V gene, CDR1 is LNHDA and CDR2 is SQIVND (reference sequence). The V end lost 5 bases, the J end lost 10 bases, and 11 bases lay between the germline ends. CDR3 size: 12 residues. This chain connects TRBV19 to TRBJ1-4; D may be TRBD1 (6 bases). The sample was PBMCs. This receptor was identified in a girl aged 2-15 years in good health and CMV-seronegative. DNA for the CDR3: TGTGCCAGTAGTCCAGGGGTCGGAAAACTGTTTTTT. It translates to CASSPGVGKLFF.